Listed below are T cell receptor beta chains from one sample, sequenced in a study of cytomegalovirus exposure and HLA in healthy donors. The table came from immunoSEQ multiplex PCR; TCRdb's copy has only in-frame clones and leaves some out. The sample consists of approximately 38,000 clones, around three fifths of them appearing once. Sequences were obtained from PBMCs. These receptors all stem from a man aged 45-65 years in good health and CMV-seropositive. CDR3s include the opening cysteine and the closing phenylalanine or tryptophan. Each record gives: D gene, clone size, V gene, J gene, CDR3 protein, CDR3 DNA. The D gene is left open where the match is weak. Size is stated for part of the rows, as once, few or many counts, or as a class when the clone is expanded.

d_gene: NA; abundance: NA; v_gene: TRBV29-1; j_gene: TRBJ2-5; CDR3aa: CSGFRDIQETQYF; CDR3nt: TGCAGCGGTTTCCGGGACATCCAAGAGACCCAGTACTTC
d_gene: NA; abundance: NA; v_gene: TRBV7-8; j_gene: TRBJ1-1; CDR3aa: CASSLGRPPVTEAFF; CDR3nt: TGTGCCAGCAGCTTAGGGAGGCCGCCGGTCACAGAAGCTTTCTTT
d_gene: NA; abundance: NA; v_gene: TRBV5-1; j_gene: TRBJ1-2; CDR3aa: CASSLDGTPDGYTF; CDR3nt: TGCGCCAGCAGCTTGGACGGGACACCTGACGGCTACACCTTC
d_gene: TRBD1; abundance: NA; v_gene: TRBV27; j_gene: TRBJ1-6; CDR3aa: CASTGQGEGSPLHF; CDR3nt: TGTGCCAGCACCGGACAGGGAGAAGGTTCACCCCTCCACTTT
d_gene: NA; abundance: NA; v_gene: TRBV2; j_gene: TRBJ1-6; CDR3aa: CASSEAKGMGSPLHF; CDR3nt: TGTGCCAGCAGTGAAGCCAAGGGGATGGGTTCACCCCTCCACTTT
d_gene: TRBD1; abundance: few; v_gene: TRBV29-1; j_gene: TRBJ2-1; CDR3aa: CSVEGTAIYSEQFF; CDR3nt: TGCAGCGTCGAAGGGACAGCTATCTACAGTGAGCAGTTCTTC
d_gene: NA; abundance: NA; v_gene: TRBV7-9; j_gene: TRBJ2-2; CDR3aa: CASSLQGALDGELFF; CDR3nt: TGTGCCAGCAGCTTACAAGGGGCGCTGGACGGGGAGCTGTTTTTT
d_gene: TRBD1; abundance: medium-sized; v_gene: TRBV2; j_gene: TRBJ2-2; CDR3aa: CASSLWGQGNTGELFF; CDR3nt: TGTGCCAGCAGCCTTTGGGGACAGGGGAACACCGGGGAGCTGTTTTTT
d_gene: NA; abundance: NA; v_gene: TRBV2; j_gene: TRBJ1-5; CDR3aa: CASSFDRDQPQHF; CDR3nt: TGTGCCAGCAGCTTCGACAGAGATCAGCCCCAGCATTTT
d_gene: NA; abundance: NA; v_gene: TRBV6-4; j_gene: TRBJ2-6; CDR3aa: CASSEVGASGANVLTF; CDR3nt: TGTGCCAGCAGTGAAGTGGGGGCCTCTGGGGCCAACGTCCTGACTTTC
d_gene: TRBD2; abundance: NA; v_gene: TRBV11-3; j_gene: TRBJ2-1; CDR3aa: CASSLASGTSNEQFF; CDR3nt: TGTGCCAGCAGCTTAGCGTCCGGGACTAGCAATGAGCAGTTCTTC
d_gene: TRBD2; abundance: once; v_gene: TRBV4-3; j_gene: TRBJ2-7; CDR3aa: CASSVAGRGEQYF; CDR3nt: TGCGCCAGCAGCGTGGCCGGGAGGGGCGAGCAGTACTTC
d_gene: TRBD1; abundance: NA; v_gene: TRBV5-1; j_gene: TRBJ1-5; CDR3aa: CASSPGTGGFGQPQHF; CDR3nt: TGCGCCAGCAGCCCCGGGACAGGGGGGTTCGGTCAGCCCCAGCATTTT
d_gene: TRBD1; abundance: few; v_gene: TRBV6-1; j_gene: TRBJ1-5; CDR3aa: CASSRTGASQPQHF; CDR3nt: TGTGCCAGCAGTAGGACAGGAGCAAGTCAGCCCCAGCATTTT
d_gene: NA; abundance: NA; v_gene: TRBV5-1; j_gene: TRBJ2-3; CDR3aa: CASSSGSATDTQYF; CDR3nt: TGCGCCAGCAGCTCGGGATCCGCCACAGATACGCAGTATTTT
d_gene: TRBD2; abundance: few; v_gene: TRBV4-2; j_gene: TRBJ2-3; CDR3aa: CASSQEVTSGGYTDTQYF; CDR3nt: TGTGCCAGCAGCCAAGAAGTAACTAGCGGGGGCTACACAGATACGCAGTATTTT
d_gene: TRBD1; abundance: NA; v_gene: TRBV11-2; j_gene: TRBJ2-5; CDR3aa: CASIRGGSGGEIETQYF; CDR3nt: TGTGCCAGCATCCGAGGCGGGTCAGGGGGCGAGATTGAGACCCAGTACTTC
d_gene: NA; abundance: few; v_gene: TRBV28; j_gene: TRBJ1-6; CDR3aa: CATWGGEPLHF; CDR3nt: TGTGCCACCTGGGGGGGTGAGCCCCTCCACTTT
d_gene: NA; abundance: NA; v_gene: TRBV7-2; j_gene: TRBJ1-2; CDR3aa: CASSQGGQSRIYGYTF; CDR3nt: TGTGCCAGCAGCCAAGGCGGACAGTCTAGAATCTATGGCTACACCTTC
d_gene: NA; abundance: NA; v_gene: TRBV28; j_gene: TRBJ2-7; CDR3aa: CASSLGKKTGIPYEQYF; CDR3nt: TGTGCCAGCAGTTTAGGCAAAAAGACAGGTATCCCCTACGAGCAGTACTTC
d_gene: NA; abundance: NA; v_gene: TRBV13; j_gene: TRBJ1-5; CDR3aa: CASSSRGNQPQHF; CDR3nt: TGTGCCAGCAGCTCAAGGGGGAATCAGCCCCAGCATTTT
d_gene: NA; abundance: NA; v_gene: TRBV5-4; j_gene: TRBJ2-5; CDR3aa: CASSSSEAGETQYF; CDR3nt: TGTGCCAGCAGCTCAAGCGAGGCGGGAGAGACCCAGTACTTC
d_gene: TRBD1; abundance: few; v_gene: TRBV11-2; j_gene: TRBJ2-1; CDR3aa: CASSLGTGDNEQFF; CDR3nt: TGTGCCAGCAGCCTCGGGACAGGGGACAATGAGCAGTTCTTC